This T cell receptor (beta chain) was found in a study of shared clonotypes between healthy human individuals. Germline trimming cut 0 bases from V and 6 bases from J; bases unmatched to any gene: 2. Germline CDR1 is MNHEY and CDR2 is SVGAGI. The CDR3 spans 13 residues. Sequenced by immunoSEQ multiplex PCR; TCRdb stores in-frame clones only, minus some. The sample has some 2.1 million clones, roughly 93% seen once. Naive CD8 cells, CD45RO-negative and positively selected for CCR7, excluded terminally differentiated effector memory CD45RA+ cells. Notes on this clone: Other DNA sequences of this sample code for an identical CDR3.

The chain uses TRBV6-5 and TRBJ2-7, with 7 bases lining up with TRBD1. The receptor's source is a man between 18 and 29 years old in good health. Some clones in this sample may be carry-over from other donors' samples. The specimen sequenced was naive CD8+ T cells from PBMCs. For the CDR3, the DNA is TGTGCCAGCAGTTACTCGACAGGGAGCGAGCAGTACTTC. Its translation: CASSYSTGSEQYF.